This passage covers 21 T cell receptor beta chains from one sample sequenced in a study of Graves' ophthalmopathy and Graves' hyperthyroidism. Amplified TCR beta CDR3 regions were obtained using RNA transcripts as template. An opening RT-PCR round employed HTBI primers and preceded a second-round multiplex PCR. TCRdb itself ran the multiplex PCR reads through MiXCR, one entry per CDR3 protein. The table includes about 1.1 million distinct CDR3 sequences, roughly 35% detected once. Sequenced input: peripheral blood or thyroid tissue (not recorded which). The source is an adult man with Graves' hyperthyroidism.

Worth noting for this clonotype: It may be a read error: a sequence one base away is much more abundant. The J gene is TRBJ2-7, the V gene TRBV2; D not resolved. The V end was cut by 8 bases, the J end by 6 bases, with 14 bases between. The CDR3 totals 12 residues. The germline gives CDR1 SNHLY, CDR2 FYNNEI. This CDR3 reads CASQELPSEQYF. CDR3 sequence (DNA): TGTGCCAGCCAGGAGCTCCCCTCCGAGCAGTACTTC.

This clonotype was seen more than once but under ten times. The chain recombines TRBV7-3 with TRBJ2-2; D uncertain. The CDR3 contains 13 residues. Trimming removed 1 base from V and 6 bases from J, with 6 bases in between. Germline CDR1 and CDR2: SGHTA and FQGTGA. The CDR3 reads CASSLRTAGELFF. The CDR3 DNA reads as TGTGCCAGCAGCTTAAGAACGGCCGGGGAGCTGTTTTTT.

This clonotype occurred many times. This chain links TRBV25-1 with TRBJ1-2; tentatively, D is TRBD1 (6 bases). Trimming pared 3 bases from V and 13 bases from J, leaving 18 bases between. This CDR3 region has 13 residues. Germline V gives CDR1 MGHDK, CDR2 SYGVNS. In nucleotides, the CDR3 is TGTGCCAGCAGTGAGGTGGGGACGGGACATCTCACCTTC. This gives the protein CASSEVGTGHLTF.

This clonotype came up a few times. The chain joins TRBV10-2 to TRBJ1-5; D uncertain. The germline V gene encodes CDR1 WSHSY and CDR2 SAAADI. This CDR3 spans 12 amino acids. Trimming pared 3 bases from V and 7 bases from J, leaving 7 bases between. CDR3 nucleotides: TGCGCCAGCAGTGACTCCGGGCAGCCCCAGCATTTT. Translating gives CASSDSGQPQHF.

This chain joins TRBV4-3 and TRBJ2-6, with unresolved D. Germline-derived CDR1 and CDR2 are LGHNA and YSLEER. Trimming pared 3 bases from V and 2 bases from J, leaving 11 bases between. The CDR3 is 16 residues long. Here the CDR3 reads CASSQRLGAGANVLTF. In nucleotides, the CDR3 is TGCGCCAGCAGCCAGAGGTTAGGTGCTGGGGCCAACGTCCTGACTTTC.

The V gene is TRBV29-1, the J gene TRBJ2-5; 8 positions match TRBD1. There are 15 residues in the CDR3. After removal of 5 bases from V and 1 base from J, the junction contained 9 bases not matched to a gene. The germline V gene has CDR1 SQVTM and CDR2 ANQGSEA. CDR3 residues: CSVSTGAGIQETQYF. In DNA form, the CDR3 reads TGCAGCGTTTCGACAGGGGCGGGGATCCAAGAGACCCAGTACTTC.

This clonotype was recorded at least ten times. The chain recombines TRBV19 with TRBJ1-5, with 7 bases lining up with TRBD1. The germline gives CDR1 LNHDA, CDR2 SQIVND (reference sequence). The CDR3 length is 16 residues. J was trimmed by 4 bases and V by 4 bases; bases with no gene match: 10. The CDR3 protein is CASSSRQGRGNQPQHF. The CDR3 bases are TGTGCCAGTAGTAGCAGACAGGGAAGGGGGAATCAGCCCCAGCATTTT.

This clonotype was picked up many times. The chain links TRBV5-6 to TRBJ1-6; 8 bases line up with TRBD1. Unmatched junction bases numbered 6, after V lost 4 bases and J lost 9 bases. The CDR3 spans 14 residues. CDR1 is SGHDT, CDR2 YYEEEE, per germline. The chain's CDR3 is CASSTTGAGSPLHF. DNA for the CDR3: TGTGCCAGCAGCACGACAGGGGCTGGTTCACCCCTCCACTTT.

This clonotype was counted a few times. The J gene is TRBJ1-3, the V gene TRBV7-9, with 9 bases matching TRBD1. The CDR3 spans 18 residues. V was clipped by 5 bases and J by 2 bases; unmatched bases: 13. Germline-derived CDR1 and CDR2 are SEHNR and FQNEAQ (reference sequence). Here the CDR3 reads CASSTTFAGTGTGNTIYF. The CDR3 DNA is TGTGCCAGCAGCACTACATTTGCCGGGACAGGGACTGGAAACACCATATATTTT.

This clonotype was observed at least ten times. This rearrangement joins TRBV29-1 to TRBJ2-5; 8 bases map to TRBD1. The V and J ends lost 4 bases and 1 base, in that order; junction bases with no gene match: 14. The CDR3 spans 17 residues. CDR1 SQVTM and CDR2 ANQGSEA come from the germline V gene. The CDR3 region has the DNA TGCAGCGTTGGAGGGGCTCAGGGGGCGCATTCCCAAGAGACCCAGTACTTC. Its protein is CSVGGAQGAHSQETQYF.

This clonotype appeared many times. The rearrangement joins TRBV29-1 to TRBJ1-5; 9 bases fit TRBD1. Trimming cost V 5 bases and J 4 bases; bases outside gene matches: 6. Germline CDR1 reads SQVTM; CDR2 reads ANQGSEA. The length of the CDR3 is 14 residues. The CDR3 here is CSVSPGQGNQPQHF. CDR3 DNA sequence: TGCAGCGTTAGCCCCGGACAGGGGAATCAGCCCCAGCATTTT.

The chain couples TRBV7-9 to TRBJ1-6; D gene uncertain. V lost 0 bases and J 7 bases, leaving 7 bases between the germline ends. Per germline, CDR1 SEHNR and CDR2 FQNEAQ (reference sequence). The CDR3 spans 14 residues. In DNA form, the CDR3 reads TGTGCCAGCAGCTTAGCGTCCGGAAATTCACCCCTCCACTTT. It codes for CASSLASGNSPLHF.

The rearrangement uses TRBV10-2 and TRBJ1-2; 9 nucleotides line up with TRBD1. J lost 6 bases, V lost 2 bases, and 4 bases had no gene match. CDR3 length equals 14 residues. Looked up from germline, CDR1 is WSHSY and CDR2 is SAAADI. CDR3 in amino acids: CASSEPDRGNGYTF. DNA for the CDR3: TGCGCCAGCAGTGAGCCGGACAGGGGTAATGGCTACACCTTC.

This clonotype was seen many times. V gene TRBV15 combines with J gene TRBJ1-1; a possible D gene is TRBD1 (6 bases). Germline-derived CDR1 and CDR2 are LNHNV and YYDKDF (reference sequence). V lost 5 bases and J 2 bases, leaving 15 bases between the germline ends. The CDR3 loop spans 15 amino acids. Here the CDR3 reads CATSETTGTNTEAFF. CDR3 coding DNA: TGTGCCACCAGCGAGACTACCGGGACAAACACTGAAGCTTTCTTT.

Of note for this clonotype: Given the absence of the conserved phenylalanine or tryptophan at the CDR3 end, a read error is likely. This sequence joins TRBV6-5 and TRBJ2-7, with D perhaps given as TRBD1 or TRBD2 (6 bases each). Trimming removed 6 bases at V and 0 bases at J, with 21 bases between. The germline CDR1 and CDR2 sequences are MNHEY and SVGAGI. The CDR3 spans 17 residues. The CDR3 reads CASSNTLQGGNSYEQYL. The CDR3 DNA is TGTGCCAGCAGCAATACCCTACAGGGAGGAAACTCCTACGAGCAGTACCTC.

The genes are TRBV7-9 and TRBJ1-2; D remains unclear. The CDR3 runs 16 residues. CDR1 SEHNR and CDR2 FQNEAQ come from the germline V gene (reference sequence). V was shortened by 1 base and J by 0 bases, with 12 bases between the two germline ends. The CDR3 here is CASSLGAVETNYGYTF. Here the CDR3 DNA reads TGTGCCAGCAGCTTAGGGGCCGTTGAAACTAACTATGGCTACACCTTC.

About this clonotype itself: Since a much larger clone is just one base distant, this may be a read error. The chain employs TRBV9 and TRBJ2-5, with no clear D. With 0 bases removed from V and 6 bases from J, the gap between germline ends came to 15 bases. Germline V gene lookup returns CDR1 SGDLS and CDR2 YYNGEE. CDR3 length equals 15 residues. CDR3 sequence reads: CASSVDLRPSKTQYF. CDR3 in DNA: TGTGCCAGCAGCGTAGATCTGAGACCGTCAAAGACCCAGTACTTC.

This clonotype was observed at least ten times. V and J are TRBV6-5 and TRBJ1-1, with D tentatively TRBD1 (6 bases). V was pared by 6 bases and J by 1 base, with 18 bases between. Looked up from germline, CDR1 is MNHEY and CDR2 is SVGAGI. The CDR3 runs 16 residues. The CDR3 DNA reads TGTGCCAGCAGACATATCTCGGACAGCCAGAACACTGAAGCTTTCTTT. This encodes CASRHISDSQNTEAFF.

The J gene is TRBJ2-5, the V gene TRBV5-1; unclear D gene. The V gene's germline CDR1 is SGHRS and CDR2 YFSETQ. The V end was cut by 3 bases, the J end by 5 bases, with 14 bases between. This CDR3 is 14 amino acids long. The CDR3 reads CASSYVGTGETQYF. CDR3 sequence (DNA): TGCGCCAGCAGCTACGTGGGTACTGGGGAGACCCAGTACTTC.

This clonotype was picked up many times. The V call is TRBV20-1, the J call TRBJ2-5, with 12 positions matching TRBD2. V shed 0 bases, J shed 2 bases, and the junction held 4 bases outside the gene matches. Germline assignment: CDR1 DFQATT and CDR2 SNEGSKA (reference sequence). The length of the CDR3 is 16 residues. DNA for the CDR3: TGCAGTGCTAGAGAGACTAGCGGGAGACGACAAGAGACCCAGTACTTC. It is translated as CSARETSGRRQETQYF.

About this clonotype: A much larger clonotype is one base distant, so this may be a read error. This chain connects TRBV7-2 to TRBJ1-2; D is possibly TRBD1 (5 bases). The ends were cut back, 2 bases at V and 7 bases at J, with 11 bases in the middle. The CDR3 loop spans 13 amino acids. CDR1 SGHTA and CDR2 FQGNSA come from the germline V gene. CDR3 loop: CASSLRGSAGYTF. CDR3 nucleotide sequence: TGTGCCAGCAGCTTAAGGGGTTCGGCTGGCTACACCTTC. The variable domain in full, completed from reference TRBV7-2 and TRBJ1-2, reads GAGVSQSPSNKVTEKGKDVELRCDPISGHTALYWYRQSLGQGLEFLIYFQGNSAPDKSGLPSDRFSAERTGGSVSTLTIQRTQQEDSAVYLCASSLRGSAGYTFGSGTRLTVV.